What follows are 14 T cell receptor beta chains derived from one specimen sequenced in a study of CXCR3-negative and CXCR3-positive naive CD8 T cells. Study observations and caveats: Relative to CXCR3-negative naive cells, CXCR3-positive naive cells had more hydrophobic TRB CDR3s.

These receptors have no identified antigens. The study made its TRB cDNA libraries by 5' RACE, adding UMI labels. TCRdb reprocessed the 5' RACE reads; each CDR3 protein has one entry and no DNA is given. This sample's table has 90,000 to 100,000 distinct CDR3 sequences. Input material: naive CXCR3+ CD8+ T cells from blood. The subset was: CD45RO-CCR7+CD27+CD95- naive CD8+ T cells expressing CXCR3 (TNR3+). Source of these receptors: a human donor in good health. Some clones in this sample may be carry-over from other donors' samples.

This CDR3 is CASSFRTGAAYEQYF. V and J are TRBV5-1 and TRBJ2-7; TCRdb selects TRBD1, and the lack of DNA leaves this call unchecked. Germline V CDR1 and CDR2: SGHRS, YFSETQ. The CDR3 length is 15 residues.

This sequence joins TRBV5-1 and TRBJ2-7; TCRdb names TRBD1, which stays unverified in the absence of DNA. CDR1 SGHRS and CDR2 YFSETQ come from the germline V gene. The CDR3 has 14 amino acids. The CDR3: CASSPRDNPYEQYF. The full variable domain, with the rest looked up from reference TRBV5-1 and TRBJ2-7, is KAGVTQTPRYLIKTRGQQVTLSCSPISGHRSVSWYQQTPGQGLQFLFEYFSETQRNKGNFPGRFSGRQFSNSRSEMNVSTLELGDSALYLCASSPRDNPYEQYFGPGTRLTVT.

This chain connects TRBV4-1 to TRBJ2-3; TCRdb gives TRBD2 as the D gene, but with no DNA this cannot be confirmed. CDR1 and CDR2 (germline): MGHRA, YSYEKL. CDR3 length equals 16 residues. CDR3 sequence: CASSHPPSGITDTQYF.

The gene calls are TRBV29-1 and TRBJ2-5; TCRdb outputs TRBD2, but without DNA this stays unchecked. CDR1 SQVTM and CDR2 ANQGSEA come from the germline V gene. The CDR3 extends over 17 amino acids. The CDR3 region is CSVEEGTSGSHQETQYF.

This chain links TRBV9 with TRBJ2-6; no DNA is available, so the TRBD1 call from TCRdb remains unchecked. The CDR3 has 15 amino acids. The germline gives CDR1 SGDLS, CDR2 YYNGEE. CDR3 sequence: CASSAWGSGANVLTF.

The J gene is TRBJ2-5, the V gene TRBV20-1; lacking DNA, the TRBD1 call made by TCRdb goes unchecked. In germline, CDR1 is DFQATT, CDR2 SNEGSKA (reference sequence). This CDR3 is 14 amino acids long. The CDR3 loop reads CSASGQGNWETQYF.

The CDR3 reads CASSDRTSGSTDTQYF. The rearrangement links TRBV7-2 to TRBJ2-3; TCRdb gives TRBD2 as the D gene, but with no DNA this cannot be confirmed. CDR1 is SGHTA, CDR2 FQGNSA, per germline. CDR3 length: 16 amino acids. The full variable domain, in which reference TRBV7-2 and TRBJ2-3 provide the parts outside the CDR3, is GAGVSQSPSNKVTEKGKDVELRCDPISGHTALYWYRQSLGQGLEFLIYFQGNSAPDKSGLPSDRFSAERTGGSVSTLTIQRTQQEDSAVYLCASSDRTSGSTDTQYFGPGTRLTVL.

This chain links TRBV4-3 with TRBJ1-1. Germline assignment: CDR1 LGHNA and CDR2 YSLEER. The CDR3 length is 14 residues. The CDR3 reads CASSQGRTNTEAFF.

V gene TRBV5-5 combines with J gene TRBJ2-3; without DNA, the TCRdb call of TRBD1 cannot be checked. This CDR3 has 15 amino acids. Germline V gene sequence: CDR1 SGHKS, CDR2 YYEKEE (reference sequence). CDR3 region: CASNTRDGSTDTQYF.

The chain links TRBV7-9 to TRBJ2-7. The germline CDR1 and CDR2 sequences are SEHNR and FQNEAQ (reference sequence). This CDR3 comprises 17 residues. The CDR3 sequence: CASSPGLQAGLSYEQYF. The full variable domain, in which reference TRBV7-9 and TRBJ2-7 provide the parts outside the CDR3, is DTGVSQNPRHKITKRGQNVTFRCDPISEHNRLYWYRQTLGQGPEFLTYFQNEAQLEKSRLLSDRFSAERPKGSFSTLEIQRTEQGDSAMYLCASSPGLQAGLSYEQYFGPGTRLTVT.

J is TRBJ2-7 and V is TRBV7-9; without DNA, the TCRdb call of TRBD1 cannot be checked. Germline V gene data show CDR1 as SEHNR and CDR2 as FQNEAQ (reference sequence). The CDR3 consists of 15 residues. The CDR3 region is CASSLGRDRTYEQYF.

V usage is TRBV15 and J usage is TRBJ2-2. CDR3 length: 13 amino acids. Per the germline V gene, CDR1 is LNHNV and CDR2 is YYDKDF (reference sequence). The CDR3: CATSTFNPGELFF.

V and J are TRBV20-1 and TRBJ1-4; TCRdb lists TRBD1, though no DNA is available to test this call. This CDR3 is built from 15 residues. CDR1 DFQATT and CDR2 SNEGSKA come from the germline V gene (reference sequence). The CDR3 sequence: CSAETGTLGGEKQFF.

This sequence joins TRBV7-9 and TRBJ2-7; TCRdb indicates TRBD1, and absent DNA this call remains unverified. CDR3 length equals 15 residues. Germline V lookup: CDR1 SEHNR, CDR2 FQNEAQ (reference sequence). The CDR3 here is CASSPVQGALSEQYF. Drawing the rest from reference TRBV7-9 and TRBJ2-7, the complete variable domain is DTGVSQNPRHKITKRGQNVTFRCDPISEHNRLYWYRQTLGQGPEFLTYFQNEAQLEKSRLLSDRFSAERPKGSFSTLEIQRTEQGDSAMYLCASSPVQGALSEQYFGPGTRLTVT.